This T cell receptor beta chain is from a study of blood T cell repertoires in COVID-19. Study as a whole: From the United States, Italy and Spain came samples of acute and convalescent COVID-19.

The length of the CDR3 is 15 residues. J lost 3 bases, V lost 6 bases, and 7 bases had no gene match. Germline loops: CDR1 SEHNR, CDR2 FQNEAQ (reference sequence). Followed longitudinally, the Seattle patients had been enrolled during active infection. Authors' methods: For nucleated cells, counts were estimated from reference gene primer amplification. Profiled with immunoSEQ multiplex PCR; TCRdb holds only in-frame clones, not every one. V and J calls and clone size are as listed in that table; D and trimming were resolved from the DNA. The sample includes over 150,000 clones, approximately 85% of them seen just once.

The chain has TRBV7-9 and TRBJ1-5; 8 nucleotides line up with TRBD1. The sequence came from a man aged 60 to 69 with COVID-19, enrolled during active disease. Sequenced input: peripheral blood. In DNA, the CDR3 is TGTGCCAGCAGGGCCGGACAGGGTGACAATCAGCCCCAGCATTTT. Translated, it gives CASRAGQGDNQPQHF. The full variable domain, rest sourced from reference TRBV7-9 and TRBJ1-5, is DTGVSQNPRHKITKRGQNVTFRCDPISEHNRLYWYRQTLGQGPEFLTYFQNEAQLEKSRLLSDRFSAERPKGSFSTLEIQRTEQGDSAMYLCASRAGQGDNQPQHFGDGTRLSIL.